These 11 T cell receptor beta chains originate from one sample sequenced in a study of blood T cell repertoires in COVID-19. Profiled with immunoSEQ multiplex PCR; TCRdb holds only in-frame clones, not every one. The sample contains approximately 300,000 clones, roughly 90% of which appear only once. Material for sequencing was PBMCs or T cells enriched from blood (not recorded which). The receptors originated from a woman aged 25-40 years who had been exposed to COVID-19.

This clone was picked up one time. The chain has TRBV4-1 and TRBJ2-7; 8 positions agree with TRBD1. From germline, CDR1 is MGHRA and CDR2 YSYEKL. This CDR3 comprises 15 residues. V was clipped by 6 bases and J by 1 base; unmatched bases: 8. The CDR3 here is CASSQLRDRSYEQYF. Written as DNA, the CDR3 is TGCGCCAGCAGTCAACTCCGGGACAGGTCCTACGAGCAGTACTTC.

The CDR3 bases are TGTGCCGGCGGAAGCTCCTATAATTCACCCCTCCACTTT. This codes for CAGGSSYNSPLHF. The chain is built from TRBV21-1 and TRBJ1-6. TRBV21-1 is labeled a pseudogene. The CDR3 is 13 residues long.

The V call is TRBV3-1 (or the pseudogene TRBV3-2), the J call TRBJ2-1; 10 bases match TRBD2. V was clipped by 1 base and J by 8 bases; unmatched bases: 5. This CDR3 region has 15 residues. The germline V gene encodes CDR1 LGHDT and CDR2 YNNKEL (reference sequence). The CDR3 sequence is CASSQGLAGVHEQFF. The CDR3 nucleotides read TGTGCCAGCAGCCAAGGCCTAGCGGGGGTCCATGAGCAGTTCTTC.

The J gene is TRBJ2-5, the V gene TRBV24-1; D not certain. Trimming shortened V by 3 bases and J by 2 bases, and 9 bases separated the two germline ends. Germline V gene lookup returns CDR1 KGHDR and CDR2 SFDVKD. The CDR3 sequence is 14 residues long. CDR3 in amino acids: CATSDPQLQETQYF. The CDR3 DNA reads as TGTGCCACCAGTGATCCACAGTTACAAGAGACCCAGTACTTC.

In regard to this clone: This CDR3 fails to terminate in the conserved phenylalanine or tryptophan, so it likely reflects a read error. The limits of the CDR3 on the DNA are not certain, so only TCRdb's listed CDR3 is given. This chain joins TRBV10-3 and TRBJ1-2; TRBD1 was called by the table and not checked on the DNA. Termini included, the CDR3 measures 12 amino acids. Germline CDR1 and CDR2: ENHRY and SYGVKD. This chain's CDR3 is CAISESGHSLLL.

The chain carries TRBV13 and TRBJ2-5; 8 nucleotides agree with TRBD2. V was clipped by 1 base and J by 4 bases; unmatched bases: 5. Germline V gene data show CDR1 as PRHDT and CDR2 as FYEKMQ (reference sequence). The length of the CDR3 is 15 residues. In nucleotides, the CDR3 is TGTGCCAGCAGCTTAGCGGGGGGGCGAGGAGAGACCCAGTACTTC. Amino acid sequence: CASSLAGGRGETQYF.

On this clone itself: At one end, the junction sequence differs from germline, possibly due to a read error. The rearrangement joins TRBV29-1 to TRBJ1-1; the match to TRBD1 covers 9 bases. CDR1 and CDR2 from the germline V gene are SQVTM and ANQGSEA. The CDR3 is 15 residues long. CDR3 coding DNA: TGCAGCGTGGAAGATACAGGGGGCGGGGGAACTGAAGCTTTCTTT. Translating it yields CSVEDTGGGGTEAFF.

This chain joins TRBV20-1 and TRBJ1-4; maybe TRBD1 (5 bases). CDR3 length: 14 amino acids. V was pared by 3 bases and J by 16 bases, with 24 bases between. In germline, CDR1 is DFQATT, CDR2 SNEGSKA (reference sequence). The CDR3 DNA follows: TGCAGTGCTAGTCGAGCCCCAGGGCCCAAAAACTCGTTTTTT. Translated, it gives CSASRAPGPKNSFF.

This clone was detected only a few times. J is TRBJ2-7 and V is TRBV7-9; 9 nucleotides match TRBD1. Germline-derived CDR1 and CDR2 are SEHNR and FQNEAQ (reference sequence). CDR3 length: 16 residues. Germline trimming cut 4 bases from V and 4 bases from J; bases unmatched to any gene: 11. The CDR3 bases are TGTGCCAGCAGCTCTGGAAGGGGACAGGGACTTTACGAGCAGTACTTC. It is translated as CASSSGRGQGLYEQYF.

This chain connects TRBV12-5 to TRBJ1-2; D uncertain. Germline lookup yields CDR1 LGHNT and CDR2 FRNRAP. V lost 4 bases and J 6 bases, leaving 12 bases between the germline ends. CDR3 length equals 13 residues. This CDR3 reads CASGSPDGNGYTF. CDR3 nucleotide sequence: TGTGCTAGTGGTTCTCCCGACGGGAATGGCTACACCTTC.

The V call is TRBV18, the J call TRBJ1-6; TRBD1 agrees at 7 bases. V was clipped by 5 bases and J by 8 bases; unmatched bases: 3. This CDR3 region has 13 residues. Looked up from germline, CDR1 is KGHSH and CDR2 is LQKENI. CDR3 coding DNA: TGTGCCAGCTCAGTAGGACAGGATTCACCCCTCCACTTT. Its protein product is CASSVGQDSPLHF. Variable domain in full (rest from reference TRBV18 and TRBJ1-6): NAGVMQNPRHLVRRRGQEARLRCSPMKGHSHVYWYRQLPEEGLKFMVYLQKENIIDESGMPKERFSAEFPKEGPSILRIQQVVRGDSAAYFCASSVGQDSPLHFGNGTRLTVT.